The 20 T cell receptor beta chains in this list originate from one sample, sequenced in a study of blood T cell repertoires in COVID-19. TCRdb's table, derived via immunoSEQ multiplex PCR, lists solely in-frame clones and lacks some. The table shows fewer than 75,000 clones, with about 91% occurring only once. Sequencing was done on a sample of peripheral blood. The origin of the receptors is an elderly man with acute or convalescent COVID-19.

Note on this clone: One junction end disagrees with the germline gene, perhaps due to a read error. V usage is TRBV15 and J usage is TRBJ2-5, with TRBD1 as a possible D gene (6 bases). The CDR3 sequence is 13 residues long. Germline CDR1 reads LNHNV; CDR2 reads YYDKDF (reference sequence). The CDR3, as DNA: TGTGCCTCCAGTGGACAGTACCAAGAGACCCAGTACTTC. This encodes CASSGQYQETQYF.

The J gene is TRBJ1-5, the V gene TRBV6-5, with TRBD1 identical over 8 bases. The CDR3 totals 14 residues. Germline values: CDR1 MNHEY, CDR2 SVGAGI. Germline trimming cut 6 bases from V and 3 bases from J; bases unmatched to any gene: 4. The CDR3 bases are TGTGCCAGCAGCCGGACAGGGCTCAATCAGCCCCAGCATTTT. Protein product: CASSRTGLNQPQHF.

V usage is TRBV3-1 (or the pseudogene TRBV3-2) and J usage is TRBJ1-4; D not certain. The CDR3 contains 16 residues. Germline V CDR1 and CDR2: LGHDT, YNNKEL (reference sequence). Trimming cost V 2 bases and J 0 bases, with 10 bases left between them. The CDR3 sequence: CASSQSSGTTNEKLFF. The CDR3 region has the DNA TGTGCCAGCAGCCAAAGTTCAGGAACAACTAATGAAAAACTGTTTTTT.

The chain uses TRBV6-5 and TRBJ2-1; a weak D match, TRBD2 (5 bases). Trimming left V 7 bases short and J 5 bases short, with 18 bases between. The germline CDR1 and CDR2 sequences are MNHEY and SVGAGI. The CDR3 contains 15 residues. The CDR3 DNA follows: TGTGCCAGCACCCACGGCCGGATGACTAACAATGAGCAGTTCTTC. It is translated as CASTHGRMTNNEQFF.

The J gene is TRBJ1-1, the V gene TRBV20-1, with a possible D match to TRBD1 (6 bases). In germline, CDR1 is DFQATT, CDR2 SNEGSKA (reference sequence). Trimming pared 5 bases from V and 11 bases from J, leaving 15 bases between. There are 11 residues in the CDR3. CDR3 sequence (DNA): TGCAGTGCTCTACCGGGACACGGGGCTTTCTTT. Its protein is CSALPGHGAFF.

This sequence joins TRBV28 and TRBJ1-5; 11 bases line up with TRBD1. Losses at the gene ends were 4 bases for V and 4 bases for J; bases not matched to a gene: 3. The CDR3 runs to 15 residues. The germline gives CDR1 MDHEN, CDR2 SYDVKM. CDR3 protein: CASSSGTGGNQPQHF. The CDR3 DNA follows: TGTGCCAGCAGTTCCGGGACAGGGGGTAATCAGCCCCAGCATTTT. The entire variable domain, with the rest obtained from reference TRBV28 and TRBJ1-5, is as follows: DVKVTQSSRYLVKRTGEKVFLECVQDMDHENMFWYRQDPGLGLRLIYFSYDVKMKEKGDIPEGYSVSREKKERFSLILESASTNQTSMYLCASSSGTGGNQPQHFGDGTRLSIL.

This chain joins TRBV12-3 or TRBV12-4 and TRBJ1-4; no definite D call. Between the trimmed V and J ends, which lost 6 bases and 2 bases, there was a span of 7 bases. This CDR3 spans 13 amino acids. The CDR3 DNA reads as TGTGCCAGCAGGCGAGGGACTAATGAAAAACTGTTTTTT. Residues: CASRRGTNEKLFF.

The V and J genes are TRBV19 and TRBJ2-7, with a weak D call TRBD2 (6 bases). Germline CDR1 is LNHDA and CDR2 is SQIVND (reference sequence). CDR3 length: 15 amino acids. Deletions cut 2 bases from V and 6 bases from J, with 17 bases between. CDR3 DNA: TGTGCCAGTAGTATACCCGGGGGACCCTCCCGCGAGCAGTACTTC. It is translated as CASSIPGGPSREQYF.

This chain links TRBV3-1 (or the pseudogene TRBV3-2) with TRBJ2-1, with D possibly matching TRBD2 (5 bases). This CDR3 contains 14 residues. V was pared by 3 bases and J by 6 bases, with 12 bases between. CDR1 and CDR2 (germline): LGHDT, YNNKEL (reference sequence). CDR3 sequence: CASSQRPGGNEQFF. CDR3 sequence (DNA): TGTGCCAGCAGCCAGAGACCCGGAGGCAATGAGCAGTTCTTC.

This chain joins TRBV29-1 and TRBJ2-1; TRBD2 agrees at 7 bases. Germline loops: CDR1 SQVTM, CDR2 ANQGSEA. The CDR3 extends over 13 amino acids. Germline trimming cut 3 bases from V and 4 bases from J; bases unmatched to any gene: 3. The CDR3 nucleotides read TGCAGCGTTGAGGGAGGGCCTTACAATGAGCAGTTCTTC. Residues: CSVEGGPYNEQFF.

This chain connects TRBV18 to TRBJ2-1, with 10 bases matching TRBD1. With 3 bases clipped from V and 7 bases from J, the junction kept 9 bases outside the gene matches. Germline CDR1 and CDR2: KGHSH and LQKENI. CDR3 length: 16 amino acids. In DNA, the CDR3 is TGTGCCAGCTCACCCCAAGGGGACAGGGGTCAGAATGAGCAGTTCTTC. It is translated as CASSPQGDRGQNEQFF.

CDR3 DNA sequence: TGCGCCAGCAGCTTGGCCGTCAGCGGGAGCGGCTACGAGCAGTACTTC. This encodes CASSLAVSGSGYEQYF. The V and J genes are TRBV5-1 and TRBJ2-7, with TRBD2 matching over 8 bases. CDR3 size: 16 residues. Germline CDR1 and CDR2: SGHRS and YFSETQ. After removal of 0 bases from V and 3 bases from J, the junction contained 8 bases not matched to a gene.

The rearrangement links TRBV5-1 to TRBJ2-7; 8 bases align to TRBD2. CDR3 length equals 15 residues. The germline CDR1 and CDR2 sequences are SGHRS and YFSETQ. V shed 2 bases, J shed 2 bases, and the junction held 6 bases outside the gene matches. This CDR3 reads CASSFEAGDTYEQYF. As DNA, the CDR3 is TGCGCCAGCAGCTTCGAAGCGGGAGACACCTACGAGCAGTACTTC.

On this clone: The junction shows a germline mismatch at one end, possibly a read error. The rearrangement joins TRBV5-1 to TRBJ1-1, with D possibly TRBD1 on 6 matching bases. Germline loops: CDR1 SGHRS, CDR2 YFSETQ. There are 16 residues in the CDR3. The CDR3 DNA follows: TGCGCCATCAGCTTCTCTACGACAACAGGGCGTACTGAAGCTTTCTTT. Amino acid sequence: CAISFSTTTGRTEAFF.

The rearrangement links TRBV3-1 (or the pseudogene TRBV3-2) to TRBJ1-3, with D perhaps matching TRBD1 (5 bases). The CDR3 length is 16 residues. V was pared by 7 bases and J by 1 base, with 17 bases between. In germline, CDR1 is LGHDT, CDR2 YNNKEL (reference sequence). CDR3 in DNA: TGTGCCAGCACCACATCTCTCGGGGGTTCTGGAAACACCATATATTTT. Translated: CASTTSLGGSGNTIYF.

The J gene is TRBJ2-1, the V gene TRBV6-6; 7 nucleotides match TRBD2. CDR3 size: 15 residues. The V segment lost 6 bases and the J segment 5 bases; nucleotides outside the gene matches: 10. CDR1 and CDR2 (germline): MNHNY, SVGAGI (reference sequence). CDR3: CASSRLAESHNEQFF. The CDR3 DNA reads as TGTGCCAGCAGCCGTCTAGCGGAGAGCCACAATGAGCAGTTCTTC.

J is TRBJ1-2 and V is TRBV15, with 7 bases lining up with TRBD1. V lost 0 bases, J lost 4 bases, and 5 bases stayed unmatched. The germline V gene has CDR1 LNHNV and CDR2 YYDKDF (reference sequence). The CDR3 is 15 residues long. This chain's CDR3 is CATSRDQGGFYGYTF. DNA of the CDR3: TGTGCCACCAGCAGAGATCAGGGGGGCTTCTATGGCTACACCTTC. Looking up the rest from reference TRBV15 and TRBJ1-2 gives the full variable domain: DAMVIQNPRYQVTQFGKPVTLSCSQTLNHNVMYWYQQKSSQAPKLLFHYYDKDFNNEADTPDNFQSRRPNTSFCFLDIRSPGLGDTAMYLCATSRDQGGFYGYTFGSGTRLTVV.

This chain connects TRBV5-6 to TRBJ2-1; D gene ambiguous. Germline CDR1 and CDR2: SGHDT and YYEEEE. The V gene lost 3 bases and the J gene lost 3 bases, with 13 bases spanning the gap. The CDR3 is 15 residues long. The CDR3 region is CASSSREVFYNEQFF. In DNA form, the CDR3 reads TGTGCCAGCAGCTCCCGAGAAGTGTTCTACAATGAGCAGTTCTTC. Using reference TRBV5-6 and TRBJ2-1 for the parts outside the CDR3, the full variable domain is DAGVTQSPTHLIKTRGQQVTLRCSPKSGHDTVSWYQQALGQGPQFIFQYYEEEERQRGNFPDRFSGHQFPNYSSELNVNALLLGDSALYLCASSSREVFYNEQFFGPGTRLTVL.

This clone appeared a few times. This chain connects TRBV6-5 to TRBJ2-3, with TRBD2 identical over 7 bases. The CDR3 is made up of 15 amino acids. Germline CDR1 reads MNHEY; CDR2 reads SVGAGI. Trimming removed 5 bases from V and 3 bases from J; junction bases left unmatched: 8. The CDR3 loop is CASSNLRGWTDTQYF. The CDR3 region has the DNA TGTGCCAGCAGTAACCTGCGGGGGTGGACAGATACGCAGTATTTT.

The J gene is TRBJ1-4, the V gene TRBV27, with 9 bases matching TRBD1. The CDR3 covers 15 residues. Germline trimming cut 5 bases from V and 5 bases from J; bases unmatched to any gene: 6. Germline V gives CDR1 MNHEY, CDR2 SMNVEV (reference sequence). This CDR3 is CASSNNRGLNEKLFF. The DNA for the CDR3 is TGTGCCAGCAGTAATAACAGGGGGCTAAATGAAAAACTGTTTTTT.